This entry lists 25 T cell receptor beta chains sequenced from one sample in a study of blood T cell repertoires in COVID-19. Clones were read by immunoSEQ multiplex PCR, and TCRdb kept only the in-frame ones, dropping some. The data show roughly 200,000 clones, 70% to 90% seen once. The sequencing sample was made of peripheral blood. These receptors came from a woman aged 40 to 50 who had recovered from COVID-19.

The chain is built from TRBV18 and TRBJ1-2, with a possible D match to TRBD1 (5 bases). V was shortened by 3 bases and J by 0 bases, with 11 bases between the two germline ends. The CDR3 runs 15 residues. Germline V gene sequence: CDR1 KGHSH, CDR2 LQKENI. The CDR3 is CASSPTETANYGYTF. As DNA, the CDR3 is TGTGCCAGCTCACCGACAGAAACAGCTAACTATGGCTACACCTTC.

The chain combines TRBV27 with TRBJ1-1; no clear D. The CDR3 runs 11 residues. The V and J ends lost 2 bases and 9 bases respectively, with 7 bases between them. CDR1 and CDR2 (germline): MNHEY, SMNVEV (reference sequence). The DNA for the CDR3 is TGTGCCAGCAGTTTAGGGCCTAAAGCTTTCTTT. The encoded protein is CASSLGPKAFF.

The chain links TRBV19 to TRBJ1-5; D call uncertain. The CDR3 sequence is 12 residues long. CDR1 is LNHDA and CDR2 is SQIVND in the germline V gene (reference sequence). The V end was cut by 8 bases, the J end by 4 bases, with 9 bases between. The CDR3 is CASGSQNQPQHF. The CDR3 DNA sequence: TGTGCCAGTGGTAGCCAGAATCAGCCCCAGCATTTT.

The chain recombines TRBV29-1 with TRBJ2-2; unclear D gene. The V end was cut by 3 bases, the J end by 4 bases, with 9 bases between. Germline assignment: CDR1 SQVTM and CDR2 ANQGSEA. The CDR3 length is 13 residues. CDR3 sequence reads: CSVDGPGTGELFF. DNA of the CDR3: TGCAGCGTTGACGGTCCCGGCACCGGGGAGCTGTTTTTT.

The rearrangement uses TRBV7-9 and TRBJ2-1, with 8 bases fitting TRBD2. V shed 8 bases and J 6 bases; nucleotides not matched to a gene: 6. The V gene's germline CDR1 is SEHNR and CDR2 FQNEAQ (reference sequence). The CDR3 consists of 13 residues. This CDR3 is CASLVAGFNEQFF. DNA of the CDR3: TGTGCCAGCCTAGTAGCGGGGTTCAATGAGCAGTTCTTC.

The rearrangement uses TRBV19 and TRBJ1-5; 7 bases agree with TRBD1. The junction had 5 bases not matched to a gene; V was cut back by 8 bases and J by 4 bases. CDR3 length equals 13 residues. Germline-derived CDR1 and CDR2 are LNHDA and SQIVND (reference sequence). The CDR3 is CASWDRRNQPQHF. The CDR3 region has the DNA TGTGCCAGTTGGGACAGAAGAAATCAGCCCCAGCATTTT.

This clone has a handful of counts. The chain links TRBV9 to TRBJ2-7; 8 bases line up with TRBD1. The CDR3 consists of 15 residues. Germline values: CDR1 SGDLS, CDR2 YYNGEE. Germline trimming cut 0 bases from V and 4 bases from J; bases unmatched to any gene: 6. The CDR3 here is CASSVATGGGYEQYF. The CDR3 bases are TGTGCCAGCAGCGTAGCCACAGGGGGTGGGTACGAGCAGTACTTC.

The chain employs TRBV5-1 and TRBJ2-7; 8 positions match TRBD2. V was pared by 5 bases and J by 2 bases, with 3 bases of the junction left unmatched. The CDR3 sequence is 13 residues long. Germline V CDR1 and CDR2: SGHRS, YFSETQ. The CDR3 region has the DNA TGCGCCAGCAGGTGGACTAGCACCTACGAGCAGTACTTC. Its translation is CASRWTSTYEQYF.

This chain links TRBV3-1 (or the pseudogene TRBV3-2) with TRBJ2-3; 13 bases map to TRBD2. The germline V gene has CDR1 LGHDT and CDR2 YNNKEL (reference sequence). The CDR3 contains 18 residues. The V and J ends lost 4 bases and 2 bases, in that order; junction bases with no gene match: 9. The CDR3 sequence: CASSRGLAGALNTDTQYF. The DNA of the CDR3 is TGTGCCAGCAGCCGAGGACTAGCGGGAGCACTTAACACAGATACGCAGTATTTT.

J is TRBJ1-1 and V is TRBV6-5; TRBD1 aligns across 11 bases. The CDR3 length is 14 residues. Looked up from germline, CDR1 is MNHEY and CDR2 is SVGAGI. V was pared by 10 bases and J by 3 bases, with 7 bases of the junction left unmatched. The CDR3 nucleotides read TGTGCCATAACGGACAGGGGGCTCGACACTGAAGCTTTCTTT. This translates into CAITDRGLDTEAFF.

The chain is built from TRBV6-5 and TRBJ2-7; no definite D call. From germline, CDR1 is MNHEY and CDR2 SVGAGI. V lost 4 bases and J lost 3, with 4 bases in between. The CDR3 is 11 amino acids. This CDR3 reads CASSSNYEQYF. The CDR3 DNA follows: TGTGCCAGCAGTTCAAACTACGAGCAGTACTTC.

The chain joins TRBV12-3 or TRBV12-4 to TRBJ1-5, with D perhaps matching TRBD1 (5 bases). Trimming took off 5 bases at V and 7 bases at J, with 9 bases between the two ends. The CDR3 extends over 12 amino acids. The CDR3 DNA sequence: TGTGCCAGCAGTCCGACAGAGCAGCCCCAGCATTTT. As protein: CASSPTEQPQHF.

The chain combines TRBV5-1 with TRBJ1-2; 7 nucleotides align to TRBD1. Germline loops: CDR1 SGHRS, CDR2 YFSETQ. V trimming: 5 bases; J trimming: 6 bases; junction bases outside the gene matches: 13. The CDR3 totals 15 residues. The CDR3 reads CASRPGQFDENGYTF. CDR3 sequence (DNA): TGCGCCAGCAGACCGGGACAGTTCGACGAAAATGGCTACACCTTC.

The rearrangement uses TRBV5-4 and TRBJ2-7, with D maybe TRBD1 (6 bases). CDR3 length: 15 residues. Trimming removed 0 bases at V and 2 bases at J, with 12 bases between. Germline values: CDR1 SGHNT, CDR2 YYREEE (reference sequence). CDR3 amino acids: CASSLVGARAYEQYF. The CDR3 DNA sequence: TGTGCCAGCAGCTTGGTGGGGGCAAGAGCCTACGAGCAGTACTTC.

V is TRBV2 and J is TRBJ1-2; no reliable D call. The CDR3 covers 13 residues. Germline CDR1 SNHLY, CDR2 FYNNEI. With 8 bases removed from V and 1 base from J, the gap between germline ends came to 11 bases. The DNA for the CDR3 is TGTGCCAGCCAGAATCCTGTTAACTATGGCTACACCTTC. As protein: CASQNPVNYGYTF.

The chain carries TRBV6-5 and TRBJ2-3; the match to TRBD2 covers 10 bases. Germline CDR1 reads MNHEY; CDR2 reads SVGAGI. This CDR3 spans 14 amino acids. V shed 0 bases, J shed 12 bases, and the junction held 6 bases outside the gene matches. The CDR3 loop is CASSYSMASGSQYF. CDR3 sequence (DNA): TGTGCCAGCAGTTACTCGATGGCTAGCGGGAGTCAGTATTTT.

The J gene is TRBJ1-6, the V gene TRBV4-1, with 7 bases matching TRBD1. V shed 3 bases, J shed 5 bases, and the junction held 10 bases outside the gene matches. The CDR3 is 17 residues long. Germline-derived CDR1 and CDR2 are MGHRA and YSYEKL. CDR3 bases: TGCGCCAGCAGCCAGGAACAGGGGTTGGGGGATAATTCACCCCTCCACTTT. It yields the protein CASSQEQGLGDNSPLHF.

This clone was picked up one time. The chain combines TRBV6-6 with TRBJ1-5; D unresolved. CDR1 is MNHNY, CDR2 SVGAGI, per germline (reference sequence). The CDR3 is made up of 16 amino acids. V gave up 2 bases and J gave up 1 base, with 12 bases separating them. CDR3 loop: CASSYRAGGSNQPQHF. The DNA of the CDR3 is TGTGCCAGCAGTTACCGGGCAGGAGGCAGCAATCAGCCCCAGCATTTT.

The chain employs TRBV10-3 and TRBJ1-3; perhaps TRBD1 as D (5 bases). The V end lost 3 bases, the J end lost 2 bases, and 11 bases lay between the germline ends. The CDR3 extends over 15 amino acids. Per germline, CDR1 ENHRY and CDR2 SYGVKD. The CDR3 region has the DNA TGTGCCATCAGTGAAGGGGATCTGGCTGGAAACACCATATATTTT. Its protein is CAISEGDLAGNTIYF.

This chain uses TRBV7-2 with TRBJ1-6, with TRBD1 matching 7 bases. Germline V gives CDR1 SGHTA, CDR2 FQGNSA. This CDR3 region has 15 residues. V dropped 7 bases and J dropped 8; count of bases not matched to a gene: 11. CDR3 nucleotides: TGTGCCAGCATCCTAGACAGGGCGCGCGATTCACCCCTCCACTTT. It is translated as CASILDRARDSPLHF.

The gene calls are TRBV10-3 and TRBJ2-7; 7 positions match TRBD2. Germline trimming cut 11 bases from V and 2 bases from J; bases unmatched to any gene: 9. The CDR3 extends over 13 amino acids. CDR1 and CDR2 from the germline V gene are ENHRY and SYGVKD. The CDR3 nucleotides are TGTGCCGCTGGGGGGAGGGAGACCTACGAGCAGTACTTC. Its protein is CAAGGRETYEQYF.

The rearrangement links TRBV9 to TRBJ1-1; unclear D gene. The CDR3 length is 12 residues. Trimming cost V 0 bases and J 8 bases, with 8 bases left between them. The V gene's germline CDR1 is SGDLS and CDR2 YYNGEE. CDR3 loop: CASSVGMEEAFF. The CDR3 DNA reads as TGTGCCAGCAGCGTAGGGATGGAGGAAGCTTTCTTT. The variable domain in full, with the rest retrieved from reference TRBV9 and TRBJ1-1, is DSGVTQTPKHLITATGQRVTLRCSPRSGDLSVYWYQQSLDQGLQFLIQYYNGEERAKGNILERFSAQQFPDLHSELNLSSLELGDSALYFCASSVGMEEAFFGQGTRLTVV.

The CDR3 coding sequence is TGTGCCAGTAGGGGACAGGTCTTATTGAACACTGAAGCTTTCTTT. It is translated as CASRGQVLLNTEAFF. The chain links TRBV19 to TRBJ1-1; 8 bases align to TRBD1. Germline CDR1 reads LNHDA; CDR2 reads SQIVND (reference sequence). The CDR3 has 15 amino acids. Trimming took 6 bases from V and 0 from J; bases not matched to a gene: 6.

The CDR3 nucleotides are TGTGCCAGCAGCCAAGATCGCCTGACTAGCGGTAACTACGAGCAGTACTTC. Its translation: CASSQDRLTSGNYEQYF. The chain links TRBV3-1 (or the pseudogene TRBV3-2) to TRBJ2-7; 9 bases map to TRBD2. This CDR3 comprises 17 residues. The germline CDR1 and CDR2 sequences are LGHDT and YNNKEL (reference sequence). Unmatched junction bases numbered 9, after V lost 0 bases and J lost 3 bases.

The chain employs TRBV28 and TRBJ1-1; D not certain. The CDR3 is 13 residues long. V was shortened by 3 bases and J by 2 bases, with 7 bases between the two germline ends. Looked up from germline, CDR1 is MDHEN and CDR2 is SYDVKM. CDR3 sequence: CASSLVTNTEAFF. The CDR3 DNA sequence: TGTGCCAGCAGTTTGGTCACAAACACTGAAGCTTTCTTT.